The clone carrying this T cell receptor beta chain was observed at least ten times. As yet, its antigen is unknown. Library preparation for TCR beta used quantitative 5'-RACE with molecular barcodes. A single record per CDR3 protein comes from TCRdb applying MiXCR to the 5' RACE reads. The sample consists of under 150,000 distinct CDR3 sequences, about a tenth of them appearing once. The record originates from a study of CD8 T cells in ankylosing spondylitis. Study-level points and caveats: Reportedly, significant enrichment of disease-linked clones occurred in matched ankylosing spondylitis synovial fluid. Eight highly homologous variants made up a TCR beta motif, and this motif appeared characteristic of ankylosing spondylitis blood. In peripheral blood, disease-linked CD8+ clones occurred at relatively low frequencies.

Deletions cut 4 bases from V and 0 bases from J, with 22 bases between. This CDR3 comprises 18 residues. Germline loops: CDR1 MNHEY, CDR2 SVGEGT. The TCR was taken from a male donor with ankylosing spondylitis or in good health (not recorded which). The rearrangement uses TRBV6-2 or TRBV6-3 and TRBJ2-7; D is possibly TRBD1 or TRBD2 (5 bases each). The sequencing sample was made of blood, either unsorted or a sorted T cell fraction (not recorded which). The chain's CDR3 is CASSSIDYPGRISYEQYF. CDR3 nucleotides: TGTGCCAGCAGTTCGATTGACTACCCGGGACGCATCTCCTACGAGCAGTACTTC.